The 14 T cell receptor beta chains given below trace back to one sample, sequenced in a study of T cell clones after liver transplantation (dated by TCRdb to the late 2010s). The library was built by means of the immunoSEQ multiplex PCR assay. TCRdb re-hosts the immuneACCESS table, in-frame sequences only. Its copies lack some clones; in the studies checked, an unresolved V gene accounts for under half of them, and the cause for the rest is not known. Here the sample has under 7,000 clones; 70% occur a single time. Roughly 28% of the sample is in the top ten clones. In light of the paper, this sample's time point label describes: pre-transplant. Sequenced material: CD8+ T cells from blood, taken before liver transplant. The source of these receptors is a human donor who received a liver transplant.

The rearrangement uses TRBV5-6 and TRBJ2-1; D perhaps matches TRBD1 (7 bases). This CDR3 is 13 amino acids long. V dropped 9 bases and J dropped 3 bases, with 13 bases sitting between them. The germline CDR1 and CDR2 sequences are SGHDT and YYEEEE. The CDR3 nucleotides read TGTGCCACAGGGGGGACAAACTACAATGAGCAGTTCTTC. Its protein product is CATGGTNYNEQFF.

The chain uses TRBV11-3 and TRBJ2-5, with D uncertain. Germline lookup yields CDR1 SGHNT and CDR2 YENEEA. V dropped 1 base and J dropped 5 bases, with 8 bases sitting between them. This CDR3 has 13 amino acids. CDR3 amino acids: CASSLGPGETQYF. The CDR3 DNA is TGTGCCAGCAGCTTAGGTCCCGGCGAGACCCAGTACTTC.

V usage is TRBV7-9 and J usage is TRBJ1-1, with D unresolved. CDR3 length: 14 amino acids. Germline assignment: CDR1 SEHNR and CDR2 FQNEAQ (reference sequence). V dropped 1 base and J dropped 0 bases, with 6 bases sitting between them. The CDR3 region has the DNA TGTGCCAGCAGCTTAGAGGTCCTGAACACTGAAGCTTTCTTT. Translation: CASSLEVLNTEAFF. The full variable domain, completed using reference TRBV7-9 and TRBJ1-1, is DTGVSQNPRHKITKRGQNVTFRCDPISEHNRLYWYRQTLGQGPEFLTYFQNEAQLEKSRLLSDRFSAERPKGSFSTLEIQRTEQGDSAMYLCASSLEVLNTEAFFGQGTRLTVV.

This clone was detected only a few times. The rearrangement uses TRBV2 and TRBJ2-7, with D perhaps assigned TRBD1 or TRBD2 (6 bases each). The germline V gene encodes CDR1 SNHLY and CDR2 FYNNEI. The CDR3 contains 14 residues. Trimming took off 2 bases at V and 2 bases at J, with 10 bases between the two ends. The CDR3 bases are TGTGCCAGCAGTGAAAGGGGGGCCACCTACGAGCAGTACTTC. As protein: CASSERGATYEQYF.

The chain is built from TRBV21-1 and TRBJ2-3; the table's D gene call, TRBD1, was not cross checked with the DNA. TRBV21-1 is reported as a pseudogene. The CDR3 has 15 residues. CDR3 amino acids: CASNCRDRGTDTQYF. CDR3 DNA: TGTGCCAGCAACTGCCGGGACAGGGGGACAGATACGCAGTATTTT.

This clone was counted between two and nine times. The chain couples TRBV7-9 to TRBJ1-5; 7 bases align to TRBD1. Germline lookup yields CDR1 SEHNR and CDR2 FQNEAQ (reference sequence). Germline trimming cut 5 bases from V and 3 bases from J; bases unmatched to any gene: 7. CDR3 length: 15 amino acids. DNA of the CDR3: TGTGCCAGCAGCCCGGAGACAGGGATCAATCAGCCCCAGCATTTT. Protein: CASSPETGINQPQHF.

The rearrangement joins TRBV7-9 to TRBJ2-7, with 9 nucleotides matching TRBD1. V dropped 6 bases and J dropped 5; count of bases not matched to a gene: 8. The CDR3 is made up of 14 amino acids. The V gene's germline CDR1 is SEHNR and CDR2 FQNEAQ (reference sequence). CDR3 sequence (DNA): TGTGCCAGCAGTAACACGGGACAGGGCCACGAGCAGTACTTC. Amino acids: CASSNTGQGHEQYF.

The rearrangement links TRBV27 to TRBJ1-5, with 7 bases identical to TRBD1. The CDR3 has 17 residues. The germline V gene has CDR1 MNHEY and CDR2 SMNVEV (reference sequence). J gave up 3 bases and V 6 bases, and 14 bases lay outside the gene matches. CDR3: CASSPLRGLWSNQPQHF. The CDR3 nucleotides read TGTGCCAGCAGCCCTCTAAGGGGGCTTTGGTCCAATCAGCCCCAGCATTTT.

There are a few counts of this clone. This chain joins TRBV7-6 and TRBJ1-5; D gene ambiguous. From germline, CDR1 is SGHVS and CDR2 FNYEAQ. Trimming took off 1 base at V and 0 bases at J, with 13 bases between the two ends. The CDR3 consists of 17 residues. This chain's CDR3 is CASSLVEAGDSNQPQHF. CDR3 nucleotides: TGTGCCAGCAGCTTAGTAGAGGCAGGAGATAGCAATCAGCCCCAGCATTTT.

The chain carries TRBV19 and TRBJ2-1; 9 nucleotides agree with TRBD1. There are 14 residues in the CDR3. Trimming at V came to 7 bases and at J to 4 bases, leaving 5 bases not matched to a gene. Germline assignment: CDR1 LNHDA and CDR2 SQIVND (reference sequence). CDR3 nucleotides: TGTGCCAGTAAAGTTGGGACAGGGTACAATGAGCAGTTCTTC. It yields the protein CASKVGTGYNEQFF.

By proportion, this clone is medium-sized. V is TRBV6-5 and J is TRBJ2-2; D is undetermined. This CDR3 region has 12 residues. CDR1 is MNHEY and CDR2 is SVGAGI in the germline V gene. Trimming stripped 4 bases from V and 6 bases from J, with 6 bases between. CDR3 sequence: CASSWVSGELFF. The DNA of the CDR3 is TGTGCCAGCAGTTGGGTGTCCGGGGAGCTGTTTTTT.

The CDR3 spells CASSLANDEQYF. The DNA of the CDR3 is TGTGCCAGCAGCTTGGCCAACGACGAGCAGTACTTC. The chain combines TRBV5-4 with TRBJ2-7; D remains ambiguous. The CDR3 covers 12 residues. Trimming took off 0 bases at V and 5 bases at J, with 6 bases between the two ends. Per the germline V gene, CDR1 is SGHNT and CDR2 is YYREEE (reference sequence).

This clone turned up a few times. The chain recombines TRBV6-5 with TRBJ1-2; TRBD1 is a possible D gene (6 bases). The CDR3 is 14 residues long. The V end was cut by 6 bases, the J end by 8 bases, with 19 bases between. The germline V gene has CDR1 MNHEY and CDR2 SVGAGI. CDR3: CASRKQGGFDGYTF. DNA of the CDR3: TGTGCCAGCAGAAAACAGGGTGGATTCGACGGCTACACCTTC.

The genes are TRBV9 and TRBJ2-5; tentative D call: TRBD1 (6 bases). Trimming took 0 bases from V and 2 from J, leaving 11 bases between them. Per the germline V gene, CDR1 is SGDLS and CDR2 is YYNGEE. There are 15 residues in the CDR3. Here the CDR3 DNA reads TGTGCCAGCAGCGTAGCCCTCGGACAGCAAGAGACCCAGTACTTC. Translating gives CASSVALGQQETQYF.